A selection of T cell receptor beta chains follows, all from one sample in a study of T-cell reconstitution after alpha-beta-depleted transplantation in children. MiXCR was run by TCRdb on the PCR reads, yielding one entry per CDR3 protein. The sample shows about 410,000 distinct CDR3 sequences, roughly 20% of them seen only once. The sequences come from PBMCs from the stem cell graft donor, collected from the stem cell graft. Receptor source: a human donor who donated a stem cell graft to a child with acute myeloid leukemia. The CDR3 runs from the conserved cysteine through the conserved F or W. The D gene is left open where the match is weak. Only some rows state a clone size, as once, few, many or a class for expanded clones.

V gene: TRBV27
J gene: TRBJ2-7
clone size: -
D gene: TRBD2
CDR3 DNA: TGTGCCAGCAGTTCGCCCGCTAGCGGGAAGTCGTTCGGGCAGTACTTC
CDR3 protein: CASSSPASGKSFGQYF

V gene: TRBV7-6
J gene: TRBJ2-1
clone size: -
D gene: -
CDR3 DNA: TGTGCCAGCAGTGCAAACAGAGAGCAGTTCTTC
CDR3 protein: CASSANREQFF

V gene: TRBV28
J gene: TRBJ2-7
clone size: -
D gene: -
CDR3 DNA: TGTGCCAGCAGTTCAGCGTTCACTTCGATAGGCTACGAGCAGTACTTC
CDR3 protein: CASSSAFTSIGYEQYF

V gene: TRBV9
J gene: TRBJ2-2
clone size: -
D gene: -
CDR3 DNA: TGTGCCAGCAGCGTAGAACAGTTTAGGGAGCTGTTTTTT
CDR3 protein: CASSVEQFRELFF

V gene: TRBV12-3/TRBV12-4
J gene: TRBJ2-3
clone size: few
D gene: TRBD2
CDR3 DNA: TGTGCCAGCAGTTTTGCTAGCGGGGGCCAGAAAGATACGCAGTATTTT
CDR3 protein: CASSFASGGQKDTQYF

V gene: TRBV20-1
J gene: TRBJ2-5
clone size: -
D gene: -
CDR3 DNA: TGCAGTGCTAGAGAGAAAAGGAGGGGGTCCCAAGAGACCCAGTACTTC
CDR3 protein: CSAREKRRGSQETQYF

V gene: TRBV5-1
J gene: TRBJ2-5
clone size: -
D gene: TRBD2
CDR3 DNA: TGCGCCAGCAGCCTGGGACTAGCGGATGTCCAAGAGACCCAGTACTTC
CDR3 protein: CASSLGLADVQETQYF

V gene: TRBV4-3
J gene: TRBJ2-2
clone size: -
D gene: -
CDR3 DNA: TGCGCCAGCAGCCAAGATCTAAACGGATGGAACACCGGGGAGCTGTTTTTT
CDR3 protein: CASSQDLNGWNTGELFF

V gene: TRBV29-1
J gene: TRBJ1-1
clone size: many
D gene: -
CDR3 DNA: TGCAGCGTTAGAGGGACCGTGAACACTGAAGCTTTCTTT
CDR3 protein: CSVRGTVNTEAFF

V gene: TRBV11-2
J gene: TRBJ1-3
clone size: -
D gene: TRBD1
CDR3 DNA: TGTGCCAGCAGCCTCGGGACAGATGGGAACACCATATATTTT
CDR3 protein: CASSLGTDGNTIYF

V gene: TRBV19
J gene: TRBJ2-5
clone size: many
D gene: TRBD1
CDR3 DNA: TGTGCCAGTAGTGGACAGGGCCATGAGACCCAGTACTTC
CDR3 protein: CASSGQGHETQYF

V gene: TRBV5-1
J gene: TRBJ2-6
clone size: -
D gene: -
CDR3 DNA: TGCGCCAGCAGCTTGGGACAGATCAATGCTGGGGCCAACGTCCTGACTTTC
CDR3 protein: CASSLGQINAGANVLTF

V gene: TRBV5-1
J gene: TRBJ2-7
clone size: -
D gene: -
CDR3 DNA: TGCGCCAGCAGCTTGGAGGCCGGGGACTACGAGCAGTACTTC
CDR3 protein: CASSLEAGDYEQYF

V gene: TRBV24-1
J gene: TRBJ1-5
clone size: -
D gene: -
CDR3 DNA: TGTGCCACCAGTAAGCAGGGTCTTGGGCCCCAGCATTTT
CDR3 protein: CATSKQGLGPQHF

V gene: TRBV11-2
J gene: TRBJ2-7
clone size: -
D gene: -
CDR3 DNA: TGTGCCACCACGAGCTCCTACGAGCAGTACTTC
CDR3 protein: CATTSSYEQYF

V gene: TRBV6-2/TRBV6-3
J gene: TRBJ2-1
clone size: few
D gene: -
CDR3 DNA: TGTGCCAGCAGTTACTCCCCGACTGCTATACAGTTCTTC
CDR3 protein: CASSYSPTAIQFF

V gene: TRBV20-1
J gene: TRBJ2-3
clone size: few
D gene: TRBD2
CDR3 DNA: TGCAGTGCATTTGCGGGAGTCTTTGATACGCAGTATTTT
CDR3 protein: CSAFAGVFDTQYF

V gene: TRBV20-1
J gene: TRBJ2-3
clone size: -
D gene: TRBD1
CDR3 DNA: TGCAGTGCTAGTCAGGGGGCCTTAGGGGATACGCAGTATTTT
CDR3 protein: CSASQGALGDTQYF

V gene: TRBV12-3/TRBV12-4
J gene: TRBJ2-5
clone size: -
D gene: -
CDR3 DNA: TGTGCCAGCATGATTGCGGAGACCCAGTACTTC
CDR3 protein: CASMIAETQYF

V gene: TRBV12-3/TRBV12-4
J gene: TRBJ2-2
clone size: -
D gene: TRBD1
CDR3 DNA: TGTGCCAGCAGTTTAGCGCCGGGACAGGGAGACGGGGAGCTGTTTTTT
CDR3 protein: CASSLAPGQGDGELFF

V gene: TRBV4-2
J gene: TRBJ2-5
clone size: few
D gene: TRBD1
CDR3 DNA: TGTGCCAGCAGCCAACTCGGGACAGGGGGCGAAGAGACCCAGTACTTC
CDR3 protein: CASSQLGTGGEETQYF

V gene: TRBV19
J gene: TRBJ2-5
clone size: -
D gene: TRBD1
CDR3 DNA: TGTGCCAGTAGCCTCCGACCCAGGGGGAAAGAGACCCAGTACTTC
CDR3 protein: CASSLRPRGKETQYF

V gene: TRBV12-3/TRBV12-4
J gene: TRBJ1-1
clone size: many
D gene: -
CDR3 DNA: TGTGCCAGCAGTTTAGGGGCGCCGGGCTCTGAAGCTTTCTTT
CDR3 protein: CASSLGAPGSEAFF

V gene: TRBV15
J gene: TRBJ2-6
clone size: -
D gene: -
CDR3 DNA: TGTGCCACCAGCGAAGGCGGACATCCCGTCCTGACTTTC
CDR3 protein: CATSEGGHPVLTF

V gene: TRBV10-3
J gene: TRBJ2-7
clone size: -
D gene: TRBD1
CDR3 DNA: TGTGCCATCAGTGAGTCGGAGACAGGGTCCGAGCAGTACTTC
CDR3 protein: CAISESETGSEQYF

V gene: TRBV5-1
J gene: TRBJ1-2
clone size: few
D gene: -
CDR3 DNA: TGCGCCAGCCGACCCTCGGGGCCATATGGCTACACCTTC
CDR3 protein: CASRPSGPYGYTF

V gene: TRBV3-1
J gene: TRBJ1-1
clone size: -
D gene: -
CDR3 DNA: TGTGCCAGCAGCCAAGAGGACAGACCCACTGAAGCTTTCTTT
CDR3 protein: CASSQEDRPTEAFF

V gene: TRBV12-3/TRBV12-4
J gene: TRBJ1-1
clone size: -
D gene: -
CDR3 DNA: TGTGCCAGCAGGCCAGGAGTAATGAACACTGAAGCTTTCTTT
CDR3 protein: CASRPGVMNTEAFF

V gene: TRBV7-9
J gene: TRBJ2-1
clone size: -
D gene: -
CDR3 DNA: TGTGCCAGCAGCTTATCCGTGGCTAGCTACAATGAGCAGTTCTTC
CDR3 protein: CASSLSVASYNEQFF

V gene: TRBV2
J gene: TRBJ2-1
clone size: few
D gene: -
CDR3 DNA: TGTGCCACTAAAGAGCCTAGCTCGTATAATGAGCAGTTCTTC
CDR3 protein: CATKEPSSYNEQFF

V gene: TRBV29-1
J gene: TRBJ2-2
clone size: -
D gene: -
CDR3 DNA: TGCAGCGTTGAAGCCCTGAAGGGGCGGTACACCGGGGAGCTGTTTTTT
CDR3 protein: CSVEALKGRYTGELFF

V gene: TRBV4-2
J gene: TRBJ2-7
clone size: -
D gene: TRBD2
CDR3 DNA: TGTGCCAGCAGCCAAGATAGGGGCCTAGCGGGGTACGAGCAGTACTTC
CDR3 protein: CASSQDRGLAGYEQYF

V gene: TRBV27
J gene: TRBJ2-7
clone size: -
D gene: -
CDR3 DNA: TGTGCCAGCAGTCCTTGGCCCGCGGAATCCTACGAGCAGTACTTC
CDR3 protein: CASSPWPAESYEQYF

V gene: TRBV24-1
J gene: TRBJ1-2
clone size: -
D gene: -
CDR3 DNA: TGTGCCACCAGTGCCCCGCCAGGGAACCCCCAGGGTGGTGGCTACACCTTC
CDR3 protein: CATSAPPGNPQGGGYTF